The 21 T cell receptor beta chains below come from one sample, sequenced in a study of blood T cell repertoires in COVID-19. TCRdb's table, derived via immunoSEQ multiplex PCR, lists solely in-frame clones and lacks some. The data show about 160,000 clones, approximately 87% seen once. Sequences were obtained from PBMCs or T cells enriched from blood (not recorded which). Every receptor here comes from a woman aged 50 to 65 who had recovered from COVID-19.

The rearrangement joins TRBV3-1 (or the pseudogene TRBV3-2) to TRBJ1-2, with D perhaps TRBD1 (6 bases). V was clipped by 7 bases and J by 4 bases, with 16 bases between them. The CDR3 runs 14 residues. The V gene's germline CDR1 is LGHDT and CDR2 YNNKEL (reference sequence). The CDR3 reads CASTPATGIYGYTF. DNA of the CDR3: TGTGCCAGCACCCCCGCAACAGGGATCTATGGCTACACCTTC.

The rearrangement uses TRBV19 and TRBJ2-1; 7 nucleotides line up with TRBD2. CDR3 size: 11 residues. The germline V gene has CDR1 LNHDA and CDR2 SQIVND (reference sequence). V lost 6 bases, J lost 7 bases, and 0 bases stayed unmatched. For the CDR3, the DNA is TGTGCCAGTAGCGGGAGGAATGAGCAGTTCTTC. This gives the protein CASSGRNEQFF.

The chain combines TRBV7-9 with TRBJ1-3, with a tentative D call TRBD1 (6 bases). Germline loops: CDR1 SEHNR, CDR2 FQNEAQ (reference sequence). Trimming removed 5 bases at V and 4 bases at J, with 12 bases between. The CDR3 has 14 amino acids. Here the CDR3 reads CASSTRGAGNTIYF. The DNA for the CDR3 is TGTGCCAGCAGCACCAGGGGCGCGGGAAACACCATATATTTT.

The chain combines TRBV10-2 with TRBJ1-4; 9 bases line up with TRBD1. The J segment lost 8 bases and the V segment lost 5 bases, leaving 9 bases of the junction unmatched. This CDR3 region has 15 residues. In germline, CDR1 is WSHSY, CDR2 SAAADI. Here the CDR3 DNA reads TGCGCCAGCAGTAGTCCGGGACAGGGAAACGAAAAACTGTTTTTT. Amino acid sequence: CASSSPGQGNEKLFF.

The J gene is TRBJ1-3, the V gene TRBV14; 7 bases fit TRBD1. This CDR3 has 17 amino acids. Germline CDR1 is SGHDN and CDR2 is FVKESK. Trimming took 3 bases from V and 2 from J; bases not matched to a gene: 10. CDR3: CASSQYGQAGTGNTIYF. DNA of the CDR3: TGTGCCAGCAGCCAGTACGGACAGGCGGGCACTGGAAACACCATATATTTT.

This clone has a single count. The genes are TRBV30 and TRBJ1-2; 7 bases match TRBD1. This CDR3 spans 12 amino acids. J lost 8 bases, V lost 2 bases, and 5 bases had no gene match. Germline loops: CDR1 GTSNPN, CDR2 SVGIG (reference sequence). CDR3 amino acids: CAWSRQGEGYTF. CDR3 coding DNA: TGTGCCTGGAGTAGACAGGGAGAAGGCTACACCTTC. The variable domain in full, completed from reference TRBV30 and TRBJ1-2, reads SQTIHQWPATLVQPVGSPLSLECTVEGTSNPNLYWYRQAAGRGLQLLFYSVGIGQISSEVPQNLSASRPQDRQFILSSKKLLLSDSGFYLCAWSRQGEGYTFGSGTRLTVV.

This clone was recorded a few times. The J gene is TRBJ2-1, the V gene TRBV3-1 (or the pseudogene TRBV3-2), with 10 bases aligning to TRBD2. CDR3 length equals 15 residues. With V trimmed by 4 bases and J by 8 bases, 8 bases remained unmatched. Germline V gene lookup returns CDR1 LGHDT and CDR2 YNNKEL (reference sequence). The chain's CDR3 is CASSPRAGGSDEQFF. CDR3 sequence (DNA): TGTGCCAGCAGCCCAAGAGCGGGAGGGTCCGATGAGCAGTTCTTC.

This clone was observed a single time. V gene TRBV13 combines with J gene TRBJ1-1; 7 bases fit TRBD1. V trimming: 3 bases; J trimming: 4 bases; junction bases outside the gene matches: 2. The CDR3 runs to 13 residues. Germline CDR1 reads PRHDT; CDR2 reads FYEKMQ (reference sequence). In nucleotides, the CDR3 is TGTGCCAGCAGCTTTGACAGGGCCACTGAAGCTTTCTTT. It yields the protein CASSFDRATEAFF.

This clone was seen once. The chain has TRBV29-1 and TRBJ1-2; TRBD1 might be the D (5 bases). Trimming took off 7 bases at V and 4 bases at J, with 16 bases between the two ends. The CDR3 loop spans 13 amino acids. CDR1 is SQVTM, CDR2 ANQGSEA, per germline. The DNA for the CDR3 is TGCAGCGCAACCGGGGGAAGCGGCTATGGCTACACCTTC. Translating gives CSATGGSGYGYTF.

The chain couples TRBV27 to TRBJ1-1; perhaps TRBD1 as D (6 bases). Germline CDR1 is MNHEY and CDR2 is SMNVEV (reference sequence). Trimming removed 4 bases from V and 4 bases from J, with 10 bases in between. The CDR3 consists of 13 residues. The chain's CDR3 is CASSYTGSTEAFF. CDR3 nucleotides: TGTGCCAGCAGTTACACAGGGAGCACTGAAGCTTTCTTT.

The V and J genes are TRBV5-1 and TRBJ2-2; tentative D call: TRBD1 (5 bases). Trimming removed 5 bases from V and 2 bases from J, with 19 bases in between. There are 17 residues in the CDR3. In germline, CDR1 is SGHRS, CDR2 YFSETQ. The CDR3 bases are TGCGCCAGCAGGCCCCCCTCACAGGAATTCAACACCGGGGAGCTGTTTTTT. It yields the protein CASRPPSQEFNTGELFF.

V usage is TRBV9 and J usage is TRBJ1-6; no clear D gene. The CDR3 runs 15 residues. V lost 3 bases and J 0 bases, leaving 7 bases between the germline ends. The germline V gene has CDR1 SGDLS and CDR2 YYNGEE. CDR3 protein: CASSGSSSYNSPLHF. As DNA, the CDR3 is TGTGCCAGCAGCGGCTCGAGCTCCTATAATTCACCCCTCCACTTT.

The V call is TRBV4-1, the J call TRBJ2-5; 9 bases are shared with TRBD2. In germline, CDR1 is MGHRA, CDR2 YSYEKL. This CDR3 has 16 residues. V lost 5 bases, J lost 4 bases, and 11 bases stayed unmatched. CDR3 bases: TGCGCCAGCAGCTTCCTAGCGGGGTTTGCGGGAGAGACCCAGTACTTC. Its protein product is CASSFLAGFAGETQYF.

The chain links TRBV6-5 to TRBJ1-5; D is possibly TRBD1 (6 bases). This CDR3 contains 14 residues. V was trimmed by 7 bases and J by 12 bases, leaving 22 bases between them. Germline CDR1 is MNHEY and CDR2 is SVGAGI. CDR3: CASTRLTSRDNQHF. The CDR3, as DNA: TGTGCCAGCACCCGTCTAACTTCCCGGGACAACCAGCATTTT.

The chain combines TRBV18 with TRBJ1-2, with D possibly being TRBD1 (6 bases). V dropped 5 bases and J dropped 0 bases, with 13 bases sitting between them. This CDR3 spans 15 amino acids. Germline lookup yields CDR1 KGHSH and CDR2 LQKENI. CDR3 in amino acids: CASSYGQNSNYGYTF. The CDR3 DNA reads TGTGCCAGCTCATACGGACAGAACTCTAACTATGGCTACACCTTC. Using reference TRBV18 and TRBJ1-2 for the parts outside the CDR3, the full variable domain is NAGVMQNPRHLVRRRGQEARLRCSPMKGHSHVYWYRQLPEEGLKFMVYLQKENIIDESGMPKERFSAEFPKEGPSILRIQQVVRGDSAAYFCASSYGQNSNYGYTFGSGTRLTVV.

The chain combines TRBV9 with TRBJ2-2; TRBD2 aligns across 7 bases. The CDR3 length is 15 residues. Germline V lookup: CDR1 SGDLS, CDR2 YYNGEE. Trimming took 1 base from V and 3 from J; bases not matched to a gene: 3. This chain's CDR3 is CASSVRREHTGELFF. The CDR3 region has the DNA TGTGCCAGCAGCGTAAGGCGGGAGCACACCGGGGAGCTGTTTTTT.

The rearrangement links TRBV18 to TRBJ1-3; the D is unclear. This CDR3 comprises 14 residues. Trimming pared 5 bases from V and 0 bases from J, leaving 8 bases between. Per the germline V gene, CDR1 is KGHSH and CDR2 is LQKENI. The CDR3 loop reads CASSAGVSGNTIYF. The CDR3 nucleotides are TGTGCCAGCTCAGCCGGGGTCTCTGGAAACACCATATATTTT.

The sample holds one count of this clone. The chain carries TRBV28 and TRBJ1-2, with 12 bases that match TRBD1. This CDR3 has 17 residues. With 5 bases clipped from V and 3 bases from J, the junction kept 10 bases outside the gene matches. CDR1 and CDR2 (germline): MDHEN, SYDVKM. The CDR3 protein is CASSLRDRGRRYYGYTF. CDR3 DNA: TGTGCCAGCAGTCTCCGGGACAGGGGGCGAAGGTACTATGGCTACACCTTC.

The chain's CDR3 is CASSSGGLAEAFF. The CDR3 coding sequence is TGCGCCAGCAGTTCAGGGGGCTTGGCTGAAGCTTTCTTT. This rearrangement joins TRBV10-1 to TRBJ1-1; 8 positions match TRBD1. The CDR3 is 13 residues long. Germline V lookup: CDR1 WNHNN, CDR2 SYGVQD (reference sequence). J gave up 6 bases and V 5 bases, and 5 bases lay outside the gene matches.

V gene TRBV7-9 combines with J gene TRBJ1-2; D is possibly TRBD1 (5 bases). Trimming stripped 4 bases from V and 7 bases from J, with 16 bases between. This CDR3 is built from 14 residues. The germline V gene encodes CDR1 SEHNR and CDR2 FQNEAQ (reference sequence). The CDR3 DNA sequence: TGTGCCAGCAGCTATACAGGAAGTCTGGGTGGCTACACCTTC. It translates to CASSYTGSLGGYTF.

V is TRBV12-3 or TRBV12-4 and J is TRBJ2-5; D remains unclear. V lost 6 bases to trimming and J lost 5 bases, with 4 bases between them. This CDR3 has 10 residues. CDR3 bases: TGTGCCAGCAGCGGGGAGACCCAGTACTTC. Translating it yields CASSGETQYF.